This TCR beta chain was identified in a study of blood T cell repertoires in COVID-19. Study-level information: Samples came from the United States, Italy and Spain, spanning acute and convalescent COVID-19. T cells, B-cell-depleted T cells, or PBMCs supplied cDNA or gDNA.

CDR1 is MNHEY, CDR2 SMNVEV, per germline (reference sequence). V was pared by 3 bases and J by 6 bases, with 32 bases between. There are 21 residues in the CDR3. This clone appeared a few times. Under the authors' procedure: Researchers report that nucleated cell counts were estimated from reference gene primer amplification. Sequencing was performed with immunoSEQ multiplex PCR; in TCRdb, only in-frame clones are kept and a portion is missing. The V and J calls and the clone size are those of that table, but D and trimming were determined from the DNA. This table holds over 20,000 clones, over 55% found once.

Specimen: peripheral blood. This TCR was recovered from a woman at least 80 years old with acute or convalescent COVID-19. J is TRBJ2-2 and V is TRBV27; the D gene is possibly TRBD1 (5 bases). The CDR3 protein is CASSFRAISPQTYKVSGELFF. The CDR3 region has the DNA TGTGCCAGCAGTTTCAGGGCTATTAGCCCCCAAACTTACAAGGTTTCCGGGGAGCTGTTTTTT.